The rows below give T cell receptor beta chains drawn from one sample of a study of CD8+ T cells in alopecia areata. Only in-frame clones appear in the TCRdb table, and some are missing; sequencing was by immunoSEQ multiplex PCR. Of 130,000 or so clones in the sample, roughly nine tenths are singletons; the top ten hold roughly 13%. This sample comprised CD8+ T cells sorted from blood, obtained at week 4, from a patient treated with tofacitinib. The receptors were gathered from a human donor with alopecia areata. Each CDR3 is given with its conserved first and last residue. The D gene is left open where the match is weak. Part of the rows lack a size; the others show once, few, many or a class for expanded clones.

V	size	D	J	CDR3	DNA
TRBV27	NA	TRBD2	TRBJ2-5	CASSWGGSGRQETQYF	TGTGCCAGCAGTTGGGGAGGTAGCGGGAGGCAAGAGACCCAGTACTTC
TRBV27	NA	NA	TRBJ2-7	CASGRGSSYEQYF	TGTGCCAGCGGGCGAGGAAGCTCCTACGAGCAGTACTTC
TRBV19	NA	NA	TRBJ2-1	CASSMGQGTISYNEQFF	TGTGCCAGTAGTATGGGGCAGGGGACGATCTCCTACAATGAGCAGTTCTTC
TRBV30	NA	NA	TRBJ2-7	CAWSVVSYEQYF	TGTGCCTGGAGTGTGGTTTCCTACGAGCAGTACTTC
TRBV27	once	NA	TRBJ2-2	CASTSPTGELFF	TGTGCCAGCACGTCACCCACCGGGGAGCTGTTTTTT
TRBV14	NA	NA	TRBJ2-3	CASSPDISTDTQYF	TGTGCCAGCAGCCCCGACATCAGCACAGATACGCAGTATTTT
TRBV6-5	NA	NA	TRBJ2-2	CASSRGLAGELFF	TGTGCCAGCAGCCGTGGGCTCGCCGGGGAGCTGTTTTTT
TRBV6-6	NA	NA	TRBJ2-3	CASSSGPATDTQYF	TGTGCCAGCAGTTCGGGGCCCGCCACAGATACGCAGTATTTT
TRBV6-5	NA	NA	TRBJ1-1	CASSPTENTEAFF	TGTGCCAGCAGTCCTACAGAGAACACTGAAGCTTTCTTT
TRBV10-3	once	NA	TRBJ1-2	CAISDTERYTNYGYTF	TGTGCCATCAGTGACACAGAGAGATACACTAACTATGGCTACACCTTC
TRBV7-9	once	NA	TRBJ2-7	CASSPPSAPSYEQYF	TGTGCCAGCAGCCCACCTAGCGCCCCCTCCTACGAGCAGTACTTC
TRBV4-2	NA	TRBD1	TRBJ1-5	CASSQNTDRPYSNQPQHF	TGTGCCAGCAGCCAAAATACGGACAGGCCTTATAGCAATCAGCCCCAGCATTTT
TRBV27	few	TRBD2	TRBJ2-1	CASSLRVVGGSKSEQFF	TGTGCCAGCAGTTTAAGAGTGGTGGGAGGGTCTAAGAGTGAGCAGTTCTTC
TRBV6-1	NA	NA	TRBJ2-1	CASGTLDYNEQFF	TGTGCCTCCGGGACATTGGATTACAATGAGCAGTTCTTC
TRBV29-1	NA	NA	TRBJ2-2	CSVALPNTGELFF	TGCAGCGTTGCACTCCCCAACACCGGGGAGCTGTTTTTT
TRBV5-4	NA	NA	TRBJ2-1	CASSWVTSNEQFF	TGTGCCAGCAGCTGGGTGACTAGCAATGAGCAGTTCTTC
TRBV5-1	NA	TRBD2	TRBJ2-7	CASSTQTRGGEQYF	TGCGCCAGCAGCACCCAGACACGGGGGGGCGAGCAGTACTTC
TRBV25-1	NA	TRBD1	TRBJ2-7	CASSGAPGQAEYEQYF	TGTGCCAGCAGCGGAGCCCCCGGACAGGCTGAATACGAGCAGTACTTC
TRBV6-5	NA	NA	TRBJ1-1	CASSYSNKNTEAFF	TGTGCCAGCAGTTACTCGAACAAGAACACTGAAGCTTTCTTT
TRBV7-6	NA	NA	TRBJ2-1	CASSLVAGDYNEQFF	TGTGCCAGCAGCTTAGTCGCGGGTGACTACAATGAGCAGTTCTTC
TRBV29-1	NA	TRBD1	TRBJ2-1	CSVQVLHGTGEANEQFF	TGCAGCGTTCAGGTCTTGCATGGGACAGGGGAAGCCAATGAGCAGTTCTTC
TRBV4-1	NA	TRBD2	TRBJ2-7	CASSQVGAGVYEQYF	TGCGCCAGCAGCCAAGTCGGAGCGGGAGTGTACGAGCAGTACTTC
TRBV12-5	NA	NA	TRBJ2-3	CASEGTGLPDTQYF	TGTGCTAGTGAGGGAACAGGGCTCCCAGATACGCAGTATTTT
TRBV27	NA	NA	TRBJ1-5	CASKGDSNQPQHF	TGTGCCAGCAAGGGCGATAGCAATCAGCCCCAGCATTTT
TRBV10-3	few	NA	TRBJ2-7	CAISESKLEQYF	TGTGCCATCAGTGAGTCGAAGCTCGAGCAGTACTTC
TRBV27	NA	NA	TRBJ1-2	CASSLASNYGYTF	TGTGCCAGCAGTTTGGCCAGCAACTATGGCTACACCTTC
TRBV25-1	NA	NA	TRBJ2-7	CASSDLSSYEQYF	TGTGCCAGCAGTGATCTTAGCTCCTACGAGCAGTACTTC
TRBV6-1	NA	NA	TRBJ1-1	CASSDLDGRAEAFF	TGTGCCAGCAGTGACCTAGACGGGCGGGCTGAAGCTTTCTTT
TRBV29-1	NA	TRBD2	TRBJ2-5	CSGTGTSGFEETQYF	TGCAGCGGGACCGGGACTAGCGGATTCGAAGAGACCCAGTACTTC
TRBV29-1	NA	NA	TRBJ2-7	CSVQSHSYEQYF	TGCAGCGTGCAATCACACTCCTACGAGCAGTACTTC
TRBV9	NA	NA	TRBJ2-1	CASSVWAGESYNEQFF	TGTGCCAGCAGCGTATGGGCAGGGGAATCCTACAATGAGCAGTTCTTC
TRBV27	NA	NA	TRBJ2-5	CASSPEGTHWETQYF	TGTGCCAGCAGTCCGGAAGGGACCCACTGGGAGACCCAGTACTTC
TRBV19	NA	NA	TRBJ2-1	CATAYTTAYNEQFF	TGTGCCACCGCCTACACTACGGCCTACAATGAGCAGTTCTTC
TRBV29-1	NA	NA	TRBJ2-7	CSARDHEQYF	TGCAGCGCCCGGGACCACGAGCAGTACTTC
TRBV5-6	NA	NA	TRBJ2-2	CASSSDTGELFF	TGTGCCAGCAGCTCGGACACCGGGGAGCTGTTTTTT